This T cell receptor (beta chain) was documented in a study of cytomegalovirus exposure and HLA in healthy donors. Across the whole study: Drawn from HLA-typed donors, tens of millions of unique TCRs were held in an early data release.

As for this clone: What it binds is not known.

In the PCR, 60 Vbeta and 13 Jbeta primers were used. Produced via immunoSEQ multiplex PCR; TCRdb's table is partial and in-frame only. In the table there are 150,000 to 200,000 clones, over 80% of which are singletons. Per the germline V gene, CDR1 is SEHNR and CDR2 is FQNEAQ (reference sequence). This CDR3 is built from 14 residues. Losses at the gene ends were 4 bases for V and 7 bases for J; bases not matched to a gene: 5. General study findings and limits: Common viral pathogens seemed to be connected with several of the most significant clusters, according to a later analysis. Trimming of TCR beta V- and J-genes showed a link, identified in a later analysis, to a missense DCLRE1C variant.

The receptor was derived from a woman between 18 and 29 years old in good health and CMV-seronegative. Sequenced sample: PBMCs. The chain uses TRBV7-9 and TRBJ2-1; 9 nucleotides agree with TRBD2. This CDR3 is CASSSPGLANEQFF. In nucleotides, the CDR3 is TGTGCCAGCAGCTCGCCGGGACTAGCAAATGAGCAGTTCTTC.